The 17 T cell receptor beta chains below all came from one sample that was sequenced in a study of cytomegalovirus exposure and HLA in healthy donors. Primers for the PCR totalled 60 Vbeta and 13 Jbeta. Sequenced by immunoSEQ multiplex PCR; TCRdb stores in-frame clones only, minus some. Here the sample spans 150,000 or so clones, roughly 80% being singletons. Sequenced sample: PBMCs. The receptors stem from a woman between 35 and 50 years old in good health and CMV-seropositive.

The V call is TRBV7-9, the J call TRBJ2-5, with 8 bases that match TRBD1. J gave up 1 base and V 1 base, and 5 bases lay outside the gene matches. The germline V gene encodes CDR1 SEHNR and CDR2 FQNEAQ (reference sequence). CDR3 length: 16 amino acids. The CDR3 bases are TGTGCCAGCAGCTTAGGGCAGGGGGCGCGCCAAGAGACCCAGTACTTC. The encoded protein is CASSLGQGARQETQYF.

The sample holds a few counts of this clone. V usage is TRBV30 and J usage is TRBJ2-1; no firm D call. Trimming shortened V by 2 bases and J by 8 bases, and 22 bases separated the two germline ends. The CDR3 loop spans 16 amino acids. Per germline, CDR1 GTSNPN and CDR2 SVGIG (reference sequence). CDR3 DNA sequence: TGTGCCTGGAGTAGTGGTACAGCCATCCAAGACGATGAGCAGTTCTTC. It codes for CAWSSGTAIQDDEQFF.

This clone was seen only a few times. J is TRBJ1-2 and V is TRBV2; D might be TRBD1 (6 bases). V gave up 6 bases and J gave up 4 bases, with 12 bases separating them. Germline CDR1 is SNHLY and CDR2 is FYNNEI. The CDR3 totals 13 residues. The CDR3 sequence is CASRSQGGYGYTF. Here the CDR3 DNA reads TGTGCCAGCAGGTCACAGGGTGGCTATGGCTACACCTTC.

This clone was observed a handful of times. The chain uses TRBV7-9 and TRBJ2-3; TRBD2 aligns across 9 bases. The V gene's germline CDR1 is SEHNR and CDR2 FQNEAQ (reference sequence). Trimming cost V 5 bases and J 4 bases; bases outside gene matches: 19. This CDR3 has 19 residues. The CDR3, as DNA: TGTGCCAGCAGCCCCGACTCGTTAATAGCGGGAGTATCATCAGATACGCAGTATTTT. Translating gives CASSPDSLIAGVSSDTQYF.

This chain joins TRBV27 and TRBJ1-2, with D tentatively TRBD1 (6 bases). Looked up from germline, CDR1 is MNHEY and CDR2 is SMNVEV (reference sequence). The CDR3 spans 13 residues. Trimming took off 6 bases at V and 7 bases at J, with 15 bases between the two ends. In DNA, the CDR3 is TGTGCCAGCAGCCCAGGGGCGCTCGGTGGCTACACCTTC. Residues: CASSPGALGGYTF.

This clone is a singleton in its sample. Written as DNA, the CDR3 is TGCGCCAGCCGAACCCCTAGCTACGAGCAGTACTTC. Protein product: CASRTPSYEQYF. V is TRBV10-2 and J is TRBJ2-5; D is uncertain. TRBJ2-7 matches the DNA end more closely, so the J call is doubtful. Germline loops: CDR1 WSHSY, CDR2 SAAADI. The CDR3 totals 12 residues.

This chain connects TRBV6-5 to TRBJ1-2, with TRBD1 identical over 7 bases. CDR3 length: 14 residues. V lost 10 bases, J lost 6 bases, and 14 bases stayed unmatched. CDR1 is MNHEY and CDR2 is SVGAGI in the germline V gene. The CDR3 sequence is CATSPGTAGDGYTF. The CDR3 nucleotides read TGTGCCACCAGCCCCGGGACAGCAGGCGATGGCTACACCTTC.

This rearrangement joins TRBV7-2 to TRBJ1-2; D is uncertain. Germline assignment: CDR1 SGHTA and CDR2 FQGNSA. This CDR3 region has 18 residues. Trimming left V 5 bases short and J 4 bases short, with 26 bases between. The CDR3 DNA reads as TGTGCCAGCAGCCCAGCACCTTCATGGGGAGCGCTAATCTATGGCTACACCTTC. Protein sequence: CASSPAPSWGALIYGYTF.

The CDR3 reads CASNTPGLAGGETQYF. The CDR3 region has the DNA TGTGCCAGCAACACTCCGGGACTAGCGGGAGGAGAGACCCAGTACTTC. The V call is TRBV27, the J call TRBJ2-5; 15 nucleotides align to TRBD2. The CDR3 loop spans 16 amino acids. V dropped 7 bases and J dropped 4; count of bases not matched to a gene: 7. Germline loops: CDR1 MNHEY, CDR2 SMNVEV (reference sequence).

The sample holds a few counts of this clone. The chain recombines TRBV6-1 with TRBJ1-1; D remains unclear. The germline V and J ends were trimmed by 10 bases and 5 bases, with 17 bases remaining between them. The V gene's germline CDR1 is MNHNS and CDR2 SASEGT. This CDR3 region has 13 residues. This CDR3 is CAIMIASMTEAFF. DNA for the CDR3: TGTGCCATTATGATAGCCAGTATGACTGAAGCTTTCTTT.

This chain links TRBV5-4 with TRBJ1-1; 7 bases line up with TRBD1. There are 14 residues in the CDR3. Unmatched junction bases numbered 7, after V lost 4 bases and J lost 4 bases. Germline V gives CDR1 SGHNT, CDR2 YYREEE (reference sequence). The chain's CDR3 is CASSPKQGITEAFF. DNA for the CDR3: TGTGCCAGCAGCCCCAAACAGGGGATCACTGAAGCTTTCTTT.

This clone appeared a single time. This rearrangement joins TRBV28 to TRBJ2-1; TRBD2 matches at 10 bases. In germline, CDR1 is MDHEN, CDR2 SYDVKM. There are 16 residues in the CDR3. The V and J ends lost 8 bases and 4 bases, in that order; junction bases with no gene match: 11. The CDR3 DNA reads TGTGCCAGCGGAACAACTCTAGCGGGAGTATACAATGAGCAGTTCTTC. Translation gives CASGTTLAGVYNEQFF.

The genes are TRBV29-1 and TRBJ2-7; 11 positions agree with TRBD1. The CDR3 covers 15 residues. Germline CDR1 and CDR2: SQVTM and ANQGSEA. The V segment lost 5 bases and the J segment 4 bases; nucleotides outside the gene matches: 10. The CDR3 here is CSVNQRDRGMYEQYF. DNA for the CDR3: TGCAGCGTTAACCAGCGGGACAGGGGGATGTACGAGCAGTACTTC.

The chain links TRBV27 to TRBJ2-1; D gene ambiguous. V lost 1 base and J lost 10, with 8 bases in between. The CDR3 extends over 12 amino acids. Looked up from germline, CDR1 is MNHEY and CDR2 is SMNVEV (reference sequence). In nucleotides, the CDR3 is TGTGCCAGCAGTTTATACGGGTTGGAGCAGTTCTTC. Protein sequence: CASSLYGLEQFF.

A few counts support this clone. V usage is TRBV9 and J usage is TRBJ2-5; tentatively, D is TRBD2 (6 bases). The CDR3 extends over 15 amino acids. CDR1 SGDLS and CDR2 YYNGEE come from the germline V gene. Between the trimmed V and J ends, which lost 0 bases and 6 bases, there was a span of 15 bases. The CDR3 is CASSVDGGDGKTQYF. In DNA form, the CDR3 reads TGTGCCAGCAGCGTAGATGGCGGGGACGGGAAGACCCAGTACTTC.

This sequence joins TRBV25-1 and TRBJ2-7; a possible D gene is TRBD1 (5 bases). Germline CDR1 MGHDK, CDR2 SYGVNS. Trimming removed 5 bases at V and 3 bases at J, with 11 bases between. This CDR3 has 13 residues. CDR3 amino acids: CASSKQVYYEQYF. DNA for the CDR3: TGTGCCAGCAGTAAACAGGTCTACTACGAGCAGTACTTC.

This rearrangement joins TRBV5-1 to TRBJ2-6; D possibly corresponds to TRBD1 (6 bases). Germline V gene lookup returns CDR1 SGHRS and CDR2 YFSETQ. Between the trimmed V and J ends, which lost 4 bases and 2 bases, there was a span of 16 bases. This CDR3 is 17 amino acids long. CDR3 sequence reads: CASSRQAEEAGANVLTF. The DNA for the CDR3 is TGCGCCAGCAGCCGACAGGCCGAGGAGGCTGGGGCCAACGTCCTGACTTTC.